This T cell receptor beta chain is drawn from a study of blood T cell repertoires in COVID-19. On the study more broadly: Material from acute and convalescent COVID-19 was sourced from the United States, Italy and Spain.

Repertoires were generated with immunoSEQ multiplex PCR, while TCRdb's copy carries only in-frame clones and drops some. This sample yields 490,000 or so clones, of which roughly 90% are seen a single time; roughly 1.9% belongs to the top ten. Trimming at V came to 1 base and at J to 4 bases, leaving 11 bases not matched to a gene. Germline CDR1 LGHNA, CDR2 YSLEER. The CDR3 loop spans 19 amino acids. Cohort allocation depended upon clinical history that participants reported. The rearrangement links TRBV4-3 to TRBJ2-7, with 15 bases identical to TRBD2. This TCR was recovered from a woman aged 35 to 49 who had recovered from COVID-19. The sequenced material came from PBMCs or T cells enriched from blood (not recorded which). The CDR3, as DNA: TGCGCCAGCAGCCAAGGGCTGGGACTAGCGGGAGGAGGAGTGTACGAGCAGTACTTC. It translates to CASSQGLGLAGGGVYEQYF.